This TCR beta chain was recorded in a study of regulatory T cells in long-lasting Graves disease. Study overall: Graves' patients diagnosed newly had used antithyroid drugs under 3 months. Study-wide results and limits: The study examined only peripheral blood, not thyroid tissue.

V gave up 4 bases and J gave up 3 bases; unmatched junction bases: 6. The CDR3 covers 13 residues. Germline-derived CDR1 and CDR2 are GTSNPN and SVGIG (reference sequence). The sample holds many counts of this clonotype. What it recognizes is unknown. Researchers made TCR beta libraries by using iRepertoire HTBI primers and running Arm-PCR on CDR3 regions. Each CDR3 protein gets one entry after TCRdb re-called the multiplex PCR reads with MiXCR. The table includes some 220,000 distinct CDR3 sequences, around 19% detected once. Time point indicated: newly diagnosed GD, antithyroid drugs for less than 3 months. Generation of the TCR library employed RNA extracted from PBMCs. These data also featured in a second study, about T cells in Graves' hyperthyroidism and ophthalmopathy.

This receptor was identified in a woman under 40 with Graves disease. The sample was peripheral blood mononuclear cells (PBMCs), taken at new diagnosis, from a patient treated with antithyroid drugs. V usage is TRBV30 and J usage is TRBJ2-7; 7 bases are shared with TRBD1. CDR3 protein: CAWTRGLLYEQYF. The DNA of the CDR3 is TGTGCCTGGACGAGGGGGCTCCTCTACGAGCAGTACTTC.